Detailed here is one T cell receptor beta chain. TCR beta sequencing was performed on blood CD8+ and CD4+ T cells. This CDR3 has 13 residues. Germline lookup yields CDR1 SNHLY and CDR2 FYNNEI. V was pared by 6 bases and J by 0 bases, with 8 bases between. The source of the sample is a study of CD8 T cells in Susac syndrome. After extraction with the RNeasy kit, roughly 0.45 to 1 ug of the RNA was reverse transcribed using random hexamers. Amplification of TCR beta CDR3 used immunoSEQ multiplex PCR across 54 Vbeta and 13 Jbeta. TCRdb recomputed calls from the immunoSEQ multiplex PCR reads with MiXCR, one row per CDR3 protein. The repertoire holds under 200,000 distinct CDR3 sequences, with 92% as singletons.

This sequence was found in a human donor in good health. Sequenced: CD4+ T cells from PBMCs. V gene TRBV2 combines with J gene TRBJ1-2; D might be TRBD1 (5 bases). In DNA form, the CDR3 reads TGTGCCAGCAGGGGACGGGCTAACTATGGCTACACCTTC. It yields the protein CASRGRANYGYTF.